The 5 T cell receptor beta chains below come from one sample, sequenced in a study of fetal regulatory T cell absence and autoimmunity. TCRdb's copy holds only in-frame clones and misses some; the assay was immunoSEQ multiplex PCR. The sample consists of some 44,000 clones, 70% to 85% of them appearing once. The specimen sequenced was cord blood. The receptors here all came from a newborn boy with IPEX syndrome.

The chain recombines TRBV27 with TRBJ1-5, with 9 bases aligning to TRBD1. CDR3 length: 18 residues. V gave up 6 bases and J gave up 6 bases; unmatched junction bases: 18. CDR1 and CDR2 from the germline V gene are MNHEY and SMNVEV (reference sequence). The CDR3 sequence: CASSPWLTRTGEAQPQHF. The CDR3 DNA follows: TGTGCCAGCAGCCCCTGGTTAACTAGGACAGGGGAGGCTCAGCCCCAGCATTTT.

This clone was observed a single time. The rearrangement uses TRBV19 and TRBJ1-5, with D tentatively TRBD1 (5 bases). In germline, CDR1 is LNHDA, CDR2 SQIVND (reference sequence). The CDR3 has 13 amino acids. V dropped 5 bases and J dropped 4 bases, with 9 bases sitting between them. The CDR3 nucleotides are TGTGCCAGTAGTCTCCGGGGGAATCAGCCCCAGCATTTT. This translates into CASSLRGNQPQHF.

The V and J genes are TRBV6-6 and TRBJ1-4; 8 bases align to TRBD1. This CDR3 is built from 15 residues. Per the germline V gene, CDR1 is MNHNY and CDR2 is SVGAGI (reference sequence). With V trimmed by 0 bases and J by 3 bases, 0 bases remained unmatched. The CDR3 protein is CASSYSTGANEKLFF. The CDR3 nucleotides read TGTGCCAGCAGTTACTCGACAGGGGCTAATGAAAAACTGTTTTTT.

The gene calls are TRBV6-1 and TRBJ1-5, with no clear D. This CDR3 region has 13 residues. V dropped 5 bases and J dropped 0 bases, with 5 bases sitting between them. Germline-derived CDR1 and CDR2 are MNHNS and SASEGT. The chain's CDR3 is CASSKYSNQPQHF. The DNA for the CDR3 is TGTGCCAGCAGTAAATATAGCAATCAGCCCCAGCATTTT.

This sequence joins TRBV5-4 and TRBJ2-7; D call uncertain. The CDR3 consists of 11 residues. Germline V gene sequence: CDR1 SGHNT, CDR2 YYREEE (reference sequence). The ends were cut back, 4 bases at V and 5 bases at J, with 7 bases in the middle. DNA for the CDR3: TGTGCCAGCAGCGTTGGACACGAGCAGTACTTC. Protein product: CASSVGHEQYF. Full variable domain (remainder filled in from reference TRBV5-4 and TRBJ2-7): ETGVTQSPTHLIKTRGQQVTLRCSSQSGHNTVSWYQQALGQGPQFIFQYYREEENGRGNFPPRFSGLQFPNYSSELNVNALELDDSALYLCASSVGHEQYFGPGTRLTVT.